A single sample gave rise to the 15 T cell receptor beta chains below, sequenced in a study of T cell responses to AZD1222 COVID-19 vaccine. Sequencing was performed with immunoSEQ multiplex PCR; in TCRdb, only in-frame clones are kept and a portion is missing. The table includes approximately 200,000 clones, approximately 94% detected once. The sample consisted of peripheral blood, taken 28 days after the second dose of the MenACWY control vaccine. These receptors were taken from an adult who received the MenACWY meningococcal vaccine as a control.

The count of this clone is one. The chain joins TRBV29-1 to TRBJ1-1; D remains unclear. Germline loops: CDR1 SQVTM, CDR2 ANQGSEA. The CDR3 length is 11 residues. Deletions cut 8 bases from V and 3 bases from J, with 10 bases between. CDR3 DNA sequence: TGCAGCACGCAGGTGTACACTGAAGCTTTCTTT. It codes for CSTQVYTEAFF.

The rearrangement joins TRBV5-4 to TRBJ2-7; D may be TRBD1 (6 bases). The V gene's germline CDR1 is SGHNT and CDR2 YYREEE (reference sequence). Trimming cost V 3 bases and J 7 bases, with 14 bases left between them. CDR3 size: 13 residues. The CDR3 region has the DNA TGTGCCAGCAGCTGGGGTGAGGGGGAAGAGCAGTACTTC. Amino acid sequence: CASSWGEGEEQYF.

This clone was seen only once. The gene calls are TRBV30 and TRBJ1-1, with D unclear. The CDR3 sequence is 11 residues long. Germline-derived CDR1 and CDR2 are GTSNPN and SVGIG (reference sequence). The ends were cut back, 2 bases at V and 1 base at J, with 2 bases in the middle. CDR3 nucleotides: TGTGCCTGGAGTCGGAACACTGAAGCTTTCTTT. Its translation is CAWSRNTEAFF. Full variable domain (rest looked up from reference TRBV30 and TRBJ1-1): SQTIHQWPATLVQPVGSPLSLECTVEGTSNPNLYWYRQAAGRGLQLLFYSVGIGQISSEVPQNLSASRPQDRQFILSSKKLLLSDSGFYLCAWSRNTEAFFGQGTRLTVV.

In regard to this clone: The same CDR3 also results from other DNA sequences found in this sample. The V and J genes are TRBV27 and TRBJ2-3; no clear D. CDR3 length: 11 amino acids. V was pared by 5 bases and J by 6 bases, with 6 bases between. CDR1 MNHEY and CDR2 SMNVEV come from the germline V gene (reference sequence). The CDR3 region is CASSTTDTQYF. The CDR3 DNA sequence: TGTGCCAGCAGTACTACGGATACGCAGTATTTT.

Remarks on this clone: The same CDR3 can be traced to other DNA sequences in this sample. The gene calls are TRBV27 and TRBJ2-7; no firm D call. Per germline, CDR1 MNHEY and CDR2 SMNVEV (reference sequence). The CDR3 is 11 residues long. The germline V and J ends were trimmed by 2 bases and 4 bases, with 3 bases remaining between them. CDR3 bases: TGTGCCAGCAGTTTAGGGTACGAGCAGTACTTC. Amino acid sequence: CASSLGYEQYF.

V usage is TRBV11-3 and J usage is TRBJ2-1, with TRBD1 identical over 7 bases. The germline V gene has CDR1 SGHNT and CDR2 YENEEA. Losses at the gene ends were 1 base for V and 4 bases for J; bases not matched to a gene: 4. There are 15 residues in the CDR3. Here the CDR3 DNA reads TGTGCCAGCAGCTTAGGACAGGGTCAGTACAATGAGCAGTTCTTC. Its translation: CASSLGQGQYNEQFF.

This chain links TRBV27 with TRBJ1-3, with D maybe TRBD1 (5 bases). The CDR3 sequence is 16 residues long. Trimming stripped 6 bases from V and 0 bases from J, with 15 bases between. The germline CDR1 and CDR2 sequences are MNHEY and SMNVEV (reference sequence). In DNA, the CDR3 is TGTGCCAGCAGCGAGGCCGGGGCTGGCTCTGGAAACACCATATATTTT. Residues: CASSEAGAGSGNTIYF.

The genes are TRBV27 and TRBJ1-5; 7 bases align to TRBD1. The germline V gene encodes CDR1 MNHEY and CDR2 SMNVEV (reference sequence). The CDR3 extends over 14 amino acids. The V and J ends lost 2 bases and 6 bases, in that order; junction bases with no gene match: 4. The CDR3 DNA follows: TGTGCCAGCAGTTTAAAGGGGGCCGGTCAGCCCCAGCATTTT. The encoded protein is CASSLKGAGQPQHF.

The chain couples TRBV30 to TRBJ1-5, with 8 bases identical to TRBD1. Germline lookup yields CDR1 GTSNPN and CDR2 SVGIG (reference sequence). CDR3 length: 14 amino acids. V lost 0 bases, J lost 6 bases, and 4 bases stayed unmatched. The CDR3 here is CAWSVSGGGQPQHF. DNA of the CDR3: TGTGCCTGGAGTGTATCAGGGGGCGGTCAGCCCCAGCATTTT.

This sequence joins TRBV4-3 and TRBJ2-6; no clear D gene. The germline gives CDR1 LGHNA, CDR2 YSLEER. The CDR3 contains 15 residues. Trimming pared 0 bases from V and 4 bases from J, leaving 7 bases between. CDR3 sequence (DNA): TGCGCCAGCAGCCAAGATAGGCAGGGGGCCAACGTCCTGACTTTC. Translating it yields CASSQDRQGANVLTF.

In DNA form, the CDR3 reads TGTGCCAGTAGCCGGACAGGACCTAATCAGCCCCAGCATTTT. The encoded protein is CASSRTGPNQPQHF. The chain recombines TRBV19 with TRBJ1-5; 7 positions match TRBD1. The germline gives CDR1 LNHDA, CDR2 SQIVND (reference sequence). Germline trimming cut 6 bases from V and 4 bases from J; bases unmatched to any gene: 6. The CDR3 covers 14 residues. Filled out from reference TRBV19 and TRBJ1-5, the complete variable domain reads DGGITQSPKYLFRKEGQNVTLSCEQNLNHDAMYWYRQDPGQGLRLIYYSQIVNDFQKGDIAEGYSVSREKKESFPLTVTSAQKNPTAFYLCASSRTGPNQPQHFGDGTRLSIL.

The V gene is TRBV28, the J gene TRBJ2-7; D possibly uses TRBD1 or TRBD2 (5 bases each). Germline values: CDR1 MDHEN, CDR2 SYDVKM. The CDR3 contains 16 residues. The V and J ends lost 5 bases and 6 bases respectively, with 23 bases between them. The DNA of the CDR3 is TGTGCCAGCAGTCCAAGGTGGGGACGGCCTTTTGGCGAGCAGTACTTC. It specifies CASSPRWGRPFGEQYF.

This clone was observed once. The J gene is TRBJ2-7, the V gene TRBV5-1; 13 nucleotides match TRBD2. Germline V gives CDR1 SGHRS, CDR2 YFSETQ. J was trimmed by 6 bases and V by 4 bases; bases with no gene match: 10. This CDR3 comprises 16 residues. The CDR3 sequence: CASSAPTSGGLGEQYF. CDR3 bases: TGCGCCAGCAGCGCCCCGACTAGCGGGGGGCTAGGCGAGCAGTACTTC.

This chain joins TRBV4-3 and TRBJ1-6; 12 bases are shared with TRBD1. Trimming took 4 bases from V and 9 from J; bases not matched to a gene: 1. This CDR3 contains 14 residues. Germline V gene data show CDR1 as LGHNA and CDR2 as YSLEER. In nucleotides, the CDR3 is TGCGCCAGCAGCCGGGACAGGGGGCCTTCACCCCTCCACTTT. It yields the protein CASSRDRGPSPLHF.

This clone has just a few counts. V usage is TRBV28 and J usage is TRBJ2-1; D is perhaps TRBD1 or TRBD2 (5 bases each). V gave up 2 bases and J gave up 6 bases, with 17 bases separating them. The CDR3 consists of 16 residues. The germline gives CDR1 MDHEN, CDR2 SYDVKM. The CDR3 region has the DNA TGTGCCAGCAGTTTAGCAGGGATCGGGAAGAGCAATGAGCAGTTCTTC. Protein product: CASSLAGIGKSNEQFF.